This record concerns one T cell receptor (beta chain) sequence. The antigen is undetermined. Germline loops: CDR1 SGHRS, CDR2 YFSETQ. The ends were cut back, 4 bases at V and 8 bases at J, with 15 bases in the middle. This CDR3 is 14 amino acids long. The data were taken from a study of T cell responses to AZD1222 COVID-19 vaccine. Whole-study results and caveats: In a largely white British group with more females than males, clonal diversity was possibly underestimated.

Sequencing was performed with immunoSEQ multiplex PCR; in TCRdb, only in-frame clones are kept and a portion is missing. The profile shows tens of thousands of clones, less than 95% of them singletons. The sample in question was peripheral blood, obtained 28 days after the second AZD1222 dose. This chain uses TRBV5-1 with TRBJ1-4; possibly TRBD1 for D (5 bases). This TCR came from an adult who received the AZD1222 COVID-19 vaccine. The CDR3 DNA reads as TGCGCCAGCAGCCTCGAGGGATGGGACGAAAAACTGTTTTTT. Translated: CASSLEGWDEKLFF.